This T cell receptor beta chain was retrieved from a study of blood T cell repertoires in COVID-19. Study summary: COVID-19 samples from acute and convalescent phases originated in the United States, Italy and Spain. T cells, B-cell-depleted T cells, or PBMCs supplied cDNA or gDNA.

As handled by the study authors: Estimated nucleated cell counts came from reference gene primer amplification. Method: immunoSEQ multiplex PCR; TCRdb's copy keeps in-frame clones and lacks some. V, J and clone size were drawn from that table, and D and trimming were deduced from the DNA. The sample includes 200,000 to 250,000 clones, more than 75% of them seen just once. The V end was cut by 0 bases, the J end by 3 bases, with 8 bases between. This CDR3 has 14 amino acids. The chain is built from TRBV23-1 and TRBJ1-1; the D is unclear. TRBV23-1 is designated an ORF whose function remains uncertain. This receptor was obtained from a man in his 60s with acute or convalescent COVID-19. Sequencing used peripheral blood. CDR3 sequence (DNA): TGCGCCAGCAGTCAATCGGCAGGTCACACTGAAGCTTTCTTT. This encodes CASSQSAGHTEAFF.